These 10 T cell receptor beta chains share one sample of origin, sequenced in a study of Ad26.COV2.S vaccination and SARS-CoV-2 variants. Stated treatment: approximately 18 received Ad26.COV2.S at low or high dose, single or two shots; about five received placebo; per-sample allocation not given. Sampling took place 63 days after the first vaccine or placebo injection. This table comes from immunoSEQ multiplex PCR, and its TCRdb copy is limited to in-frame clones, with some not included. The profile shows roughly 400,000 clones, 90% of them singletons. Sequenced material: peripheral blood, taken in a trial of Ad26.COV2.S vaccine versus placebo. Every receptor here comes from a person between 18 and 60 years old who received the Ad26.COV2.S COVID-19 vaccine or a placebo.

The gene calls are TRBV2 and TRBJ1-4, with 7 bases that match TRBD1. The V segment lost 6 bases and the J segment 4 bases; nucleotides outside the gene matches: 11. The CDR3 sequence is 16 residues long. Germline loops: CDR1 SNHLY, CDR2 FYNNEI. The CDR3 nucleotides read TGTGCCAGCAGGGTGGGACAGACCGCTGGTAATGAAAAACTGTTTTTT. Translation: CASRVGQTAGNEKLFF.

The chain recombines TRBV6-5 with TRBJ2-7, with a weak D call TRBD2 (6 bases). The V end lost 6 bases, the J end lost 5 bases, and 20 bases lay between the germline ends. CDR1 is MNHEY and CDR2 is SVGAGI in the germline V gene. This CDR3 is 15 amino acids long. CDR3: CASSKPGASVNEQYF. As DNA, the CDR3 is TGTGCCAGCAGCAAACCCGGGGCTAGCGTTAACGAGCAGTACTTC.

The DNA for the CDR3 is TGTGCCTGGAGTGTGGATTCAAGCTCCTACAATGAGCAGTTCTTC. It specifies CAWSVDSSSYNEQFF. The gene calls are TRBV30 and TRBJ2-1; D gene unclear. The CDR3 sequence is 15 residues long. The V gene lost 0 bases and the J gene lost 0 bases, with 9 bases spanning the gap. Per germline, CDR1 GTSNPN and CDR2 SVGIG (reference sequence). The whole variable domain, remainder taken from reference TRBV30 and TRBJ2-1, is SQTIHQWPATLVQPVGSPLSLECTVEGTSNPNLYWYRQAAGRGLQLLFYSVGIGQISSEVPQNLSASRPQDRQFILSSKKLLLSDSGFYLCAWSVDSSSYNEQFFGPGTRLTVL.

The V call is TRBV11-3, the J call TRBJ2-5; 9 bases are a match to TRBD2. In germline, CDR1 is SGHNT, CDR2 YENEEA. V lost 10 bases and J lost 3; bases outside the gene matches: 12. This CDR3 region has 15 residues. CDR3 loop: CANPFPREGEETQYF. The CDR3 DNA reads TGTGCCAACCCTTTCCCGCGGGAGGGGGAAGAGACCCAGTACTTC. The full variable domain, in which reference TRBV11-3 and TRBJ2-5 provide the parts outside the CDR3, is EAGVVQSPRYKIIEKKQPVAFWCNPISGHNTLYWYLQNLGQGPELLIRYENEEAVDDSQLPKDRFSAERLKGVDSTLKIQPAELGDSAVYLCANPFPREGEETQYFGPGTRLLVL.

With regard to this clone: Distinct nucleotide sequences in the sample also encode this CDR3. The J gene is TRBJ1-5, the V gene TRBV3-1 (or the pseudogene TRBV3-2), with 9 bases aligning to TRBD1. Germline V CDR1 and CDR2: LGHDT, YNNKEL (reference sequence). The CDR3 is made up of 16 amino acids. Trimming at V came to 1 base and at J to 2 bases, leaving 3 bases not matched to a gene. The chain's CDR3 is CASSQGTGARNQPQHF. For the CDR3, the DNA is TGTGCCAGCAGCCAAGGGACAGGGGCACGCAATCAGCCCCAGCATTTT.

The table lists this clone with a count of one. V and J are TRBV5-8 and TRBJ2-3, with 9 bases fitting TRBD2. The length of the CDR3 is 15 residues. V shed 6 bases, J shed 2 bases, and the junction held 7 bases outside the gene matches. In germline, CDR1 is SGHTS, CDR2 YDEGEE. CDR3 DNA: TGTGCCAGCAAACTGGCGGGAGGGCACACAGATACGCAGTATTTT. It translates to CASKLAGGHTDTQYF.

The V call is TRBV4-2, the J call TRBJ1-5; tentative D call: TRBD1 (6 bases). Germline-derived CDR1 and CDR2 are LGHNA and YNFKEQ. The V end lost 2 bases, the J end lost 6 bases, and 11 bases lay between the germline ends. The CDR3 runs 14 residues. DNA for the CDR3: TGTGCCAGCAGCCAATTGGGGGCTGGTCAGCCCCAGCATTTT. Its translation is CASSQLGAGQPQHF.

This clone has just a few counts. Distinct nucleotide sequences in the sample also encode this CDR3. The gene calls are TRBV19 and TRBJ2-7; 11 bases map to TRBD2. With V trimmed by 6 bases and J by 0 bases, 4 bases remained unmatched. The CDR3 is 15 amino acids. Per germline, CDR1 LNHDA and CDR2 SQIVND (reference sequence). The CDR3 coding sequence is TGTGCCAGTAGCCTCGGGACTAGCGGCTCCTACGAGCAGTACTTC. Translating gives CASSLGTSGSYEQYF.

The chain has TRBV7-8 and TRBJ2-5; D is possibly TRBD2 (5 bases). There are 14 residues in the CDR3. The germline CDR1 and CDR2 sequences are SGHVS and FQNEAQ. The germline V and J ends were trimmed by 1 base and 4 bases, with 10 bases remaining between them. As DNA, the CDR3 is TGTGCCAGCAGCTTAGGCGTGGCGGGAGAGACCCAGTACTTC. Translated: CASSLGVAGETQYF.

The V and J genes are TRBV5-1 and TRBJ2-5, with 8 bases fitting TRBD2. V lost 1 base, J lost 5 bases, and 4 bases stayed unmatched. The CDR3 covers 14 residues. The germline V gene encodes CDR1 SGHRS and CDR2 YFSETQ. In DNA form, the CDR3 reads TGCGCCAGCAGCTTGACTAGCGGAGGGGAGACCCAGTACTTC. Its translation: CASSLTSGGETQYF. The whole variable domain, filled in from reference TRBV5-1 and TRBJ2-5, reads KAGVTQTPRYLIKTRGQQVTLSCSPISGHRSVSWYQQTPGQGLQFLFEYFSETQRNKGNFPGRFSGRQFSNSRSEMNVSTLELGDSALYLCASSLTSGGETQYFGPGTRLLVL.